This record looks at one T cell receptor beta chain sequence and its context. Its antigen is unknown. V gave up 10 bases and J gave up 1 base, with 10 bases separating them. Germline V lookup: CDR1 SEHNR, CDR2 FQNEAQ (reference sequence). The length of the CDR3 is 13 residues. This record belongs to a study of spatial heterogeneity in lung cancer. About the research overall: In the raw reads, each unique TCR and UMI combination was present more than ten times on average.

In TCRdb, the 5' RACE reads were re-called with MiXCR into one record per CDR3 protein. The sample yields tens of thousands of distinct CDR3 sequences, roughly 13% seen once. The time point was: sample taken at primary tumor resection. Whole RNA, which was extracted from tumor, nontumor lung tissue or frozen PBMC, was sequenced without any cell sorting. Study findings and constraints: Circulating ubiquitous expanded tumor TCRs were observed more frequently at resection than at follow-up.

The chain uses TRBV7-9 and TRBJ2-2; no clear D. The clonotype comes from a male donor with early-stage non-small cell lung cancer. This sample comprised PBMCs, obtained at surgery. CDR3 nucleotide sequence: TGTGCCACCGACGTCCGGAACACCGGGGAGCTGTTTTTT. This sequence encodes CATDVRNTGELFF.